This T cell receptor (beta chain) was recorded in a study of shared clonotypes between healthy human individuals. Study findings and constraints: Limited genetic and exposure-history diversity came from having few donors.

As for this clone: As yet, its antigen is unknown.

Per the authors' pipeline: ImmunoSEQ junction-only sequences lacked quality scores, so their filtering differed. Only in-frame clones appear in the TCRdb table, and some are missing; sequencing was by immunoSEQ multiplex PCR. From that table come the V and J calls and clone size; the DNA was used to work out D and trimming. The sample has nearly 600,000 clones, nearly 97% seen once. The CDR3 has 15 residues. CDR1 is LNHDA and CDR2 is SQIVND in the germline V gene (reference sequence). V shed 6 bases and J shed 4 bases, with 18 bases lying between them. CD8 cells classed as naive were CD45RO-negative and positively selected for CCR7, excluding terminally differentiated effector memory CD45RA+ cells.

This clonotype originated in a woman aged 30 to 39 in good health. The chain employs TRBV19 and TRBJ1-2; maybe TRBD1 (5 bases). The material sequenced was naive CD8+ T cells sorted from blood. The CDR3 is CASSRDGSGLYGYTF. Written as DNA, the CDR3 is TGTGCCAGTAGCCGGGACGGCTCTGGCCTCTATGGCTACACCTTC. Variable domain in full (rest from reference TRBV19 and TRBJ1-2): DGGITQSPKYLFRKEGQNVTLSCEQNLNHDAMYWYRQDPGQGLRLIYYSQIVNDFQKGDIAEGYSVSREKKESFPLTVTSAQKNPTAFYLCASSRDGSGLYGYTFGSGTRLTVV.